This T cell receptor beta chain came from a study of cytomegalovirus exposure and HLA in healthy donors. As for this clone: What it recognizes is unknown. The junction differs from germline at one of its ends, possibly a read error.

Findings of the study overall: TCR beta sequences reportedly predicted most subjects' HLA-A and HLA-B alleles accurately. Rare TCR sequences predominated, though certain public TCRs were found in many donors. A missense variant in DCLRE1C was later tied to TCR beta V- and J-gene trimming.

PCR amplification relied on 60 Vbeta primers (plus 13 Jbeta primers). TCRdb keeps only in-frame clones here, not all; method: immunoSEQ multiplex PCR. The table records about 130,000 clones, about 71% of them present only once. Germline V gene sequence: CDR1 SGDLS, CDR2 YYNGEE. The CDR3 contains 13 residues. This TCR was sampled from a woman aged 55-69 years in good health and CMV-seropositive. This chain links TRBV9 with TRBJ1-5; the D gene is possibly TRBD1 (5 bases). Input material: PBMCs. This CDR3 is CVSSEGITQPQHF. CDR3 nucleotide sequence: TGTGTCAGCAGCGAGGGGATAACTCAGCCCCAGCATTTT.